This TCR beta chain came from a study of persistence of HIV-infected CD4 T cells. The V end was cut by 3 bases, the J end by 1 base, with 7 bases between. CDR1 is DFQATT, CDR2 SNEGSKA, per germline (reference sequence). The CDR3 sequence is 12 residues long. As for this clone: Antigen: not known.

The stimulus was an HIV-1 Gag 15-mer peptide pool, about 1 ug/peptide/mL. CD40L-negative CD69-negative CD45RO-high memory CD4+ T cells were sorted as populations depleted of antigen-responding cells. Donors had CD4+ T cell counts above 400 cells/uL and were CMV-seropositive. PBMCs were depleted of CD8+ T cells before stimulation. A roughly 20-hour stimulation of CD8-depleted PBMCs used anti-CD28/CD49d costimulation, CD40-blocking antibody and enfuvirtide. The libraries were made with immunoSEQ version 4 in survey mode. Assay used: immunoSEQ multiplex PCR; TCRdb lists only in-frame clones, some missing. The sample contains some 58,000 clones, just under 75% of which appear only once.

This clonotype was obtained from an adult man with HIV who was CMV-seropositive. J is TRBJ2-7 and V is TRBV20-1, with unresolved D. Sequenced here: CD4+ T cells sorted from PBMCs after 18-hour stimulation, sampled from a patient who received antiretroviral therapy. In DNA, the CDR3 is TGCAGTGCTAGTGCCGGGTCCTACGAGCAGTACTTC. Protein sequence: CSASAGSYEQYF.